These 27 T cell receptor beta chains originate from one sample sequenced in a study of T-cell reconstitution after alpha-beta-depleted transplantation in children. The TCRbeta library was prepared with unique molecular identifiers. TCRdb analysed the PCR reads with MiXCR anew, one entry per CDR3 protein. The sample has more than 85,000 distinct CDR3 sequences, over 9% seen once. Here the sequenced sample was PBMCs from the stem cell graft donor, taken from the stem cell graft. Receptor source: a human donor who donated a stem cell graft to a child with acute lymphoblastic leukemia.

This clonotype was detected many times. This rearrangement joins TRBV20-1 to TRBJ2-7, with a tentative D call TRBD2 (5 bases). This CDR3 comprises 12 residues. CDR1 is DFQATT and CDR2 is SNEGSKA in the germline V gene (reference sequence). Trimming took off 3 bases at V and 5 bases at J, with 11 bases between the two ends. The CDR3 here is CSAREDLDEQYF. The CDR3 region has the DNA TGCAGTGCTAGGGAGGACCTGGACGAGCAGTACTTC.

This clonotype has at least ten counts. CDR3 residues: CSVGASGAYNEQFF. The CDR3 DNA sequence: TGCAGCGTTGGGGCTAGCGGGGCCTACAATGAGCAGTTCTTC. The chain joins TRBV29-1 to TRBJ2-1, with 9 bases aligning to TRBD2. The CDR3 is made up of 14 amino acids. CDR1 SQVTM and CDR2 ANQGSEA come from the germline V gene. V gave up 4 bases and J gave up 2 bases; unmatched junction bases: 3.

This chain joins TRBV3-1 and TRBJ1-3, with D unresolved. Germline V CDR1 and CDR2: LGHDT, YNNKEL (reference sequence). V was clipped by 11 bases and J by 0 bases, with 26 bases between them. The CDR3 runs to 18 residues. The CDR3 bases are TGTGCCTTCTGTTTTACTTCTGGGCTGCTTCCCTCTGGAAACACCATATATTTT. It translates to CAFCFTSGLLPSGNTIYF.

This clonotype was counted many times. The J gene is TRBJ2-3, the V gene TRBV5-6; D is perhaps TRBD2 (5 bases). The V end was cut by 0 bases, the J end by 3 bases, with 8 bases between. Germline V gene data show CDR1 as SGHDT and CDR2 as YYEEEE. This CDR3 has 14 amino acids. The CDR3 loop is CASSLVRGTDTQYF. The CDR3 region has the DNA TGTGCCAGCAGCTTGGTAAGAGGGACAGATACGCAGTATTTT.

Regarding this clonotype: This may be a read error: a much more frequent sequence differs by one nucleotide. The CDR3 does not close with the conserved phenylalanine or tryptophan, likely indicating a read error. This rearrangement joins TRBV18 to TRBJ1-2; maybe TRBD1 (6 bases). Trimming cost V 2 bases and J 1 base, with 11 bases left between them. The CDR3 loop spans 15 amino acids. Germline V gives CDR1 KGHSH, CDR2 LQKENI. CDR3 DNA: TGTGCCAGCTCACCAGCCCGGACAGATAACTATGGCTACACCTTG. Translating it yields CASSPARTDNYGYTL.

This clonotype was seen ten or more times. The chain joins TRBV15 to TRBJ2-2; 8 positions agree with TRBD1. The CDR3 sequence is 16 residues long. With 1 base clipped from V and 7 bases from J, the junction kept 8 bases outside the gene matches. Germline CDR1 is LNHNV and CDR2 is YYDKDF (reference sequence). The CDR3 DNA sequence: TGTGCCACCAGCAGAGGGGTCGGACAGGGCGGCGGGGAGCTGTTTTTT. Residues: CATSRGVGQGGGELFF. The variable domain in full, completed from reference TRBV15 and TRBJ2-2, reads DAMVIQNPRYQVTQFGKPVTLSCSQTLNHNVMYWYQQKSSQAPKLLFHYYDKDFNNEADTPDNFQSRRPNTSFCFLDIRSPGLGDTAMYLCATSRGVGQGGGELFFGEGSRLTVL.

This clonotype was seen many times. The CDR3 protein is CASSLGGERGQPQHF. The CDR3 region has the DNA TGTGCCAGCAGCTTAGGAGGAGAAAGGGGCCAGCCCCAGCATTTT. The V call is TRBV7-6, the J call TRBJ1-5; tentative D call: TRBD1 (5 bases). CDR3 length: 15 amino acids. CDR1 and CDR2 from the germline V gene are SGHVS and FNYEAQ. Trimming took off 1 base at V and 7 bases at J, with 14 bases between the two ends.

This clonotype was seen many times. V is TRBV12-3 or TRBV12-4 and J is TRBJ2-1; no clear D gene. V lost 0 bases, J lost 8 bases, and 8 bases lay in between. The CDR3 spans 13 residues. CDR3 in DNA: TGTGCCAGCAGTTTAGCAAACCGGTATGAGCAGTTCTTC. It translates to CASSLANRYEQFF.

Ten or more counts support this clonotype. This chain links TRBV5-5 with TRBJ1-5, with D possibly being TRBD1 (6 bases). From germline, CDR1 is SGHKS and CDR2 YYEKEE (reference sequence). The CDR3 contains 15 residues. The V and J ends lost 4 bases and 2 bases respectively, with 13 bases between them. This chain's CDR3 is CASSNGQRGNQPQHF. CDR3 DNA: TGTGCCAGCAGCAACGGACAGCGGGGCAATCAGCCCCAGCATTTT.

This clonotype was recorded many times. The CDR3: CASSYLDGYTF. CDR3 nucleotide sequence: TGTGCCAGCAGTTATCTGGATGGCTACACCTTC. This rearrangement joins TRBV6-2 or TRBV6-3 to TRBJ1-2; D gene ambiguous. In germline, CDR1 is MNHEY, CDR2 SVGEGT. This CDR3 has 11 amino acids. Trimming took 3 bases from V and 6 from J, leaving 5 bases between them.

This sequence joins TRBV6-1 and TRBJ1-5; 7 bases are a match to TRBD1. The V segment lost 6 bases and the J segment 0 bases; nucleotides outside the gene matches: 5. CDR1 MNHNS and CDR2 SASEGT come from the germline V gene. The CDR3 totals 15 residues. The CDR3 loop reads CASRARGDSNQPQHF. Here the CDR3 DNA reads TGTGCCAGCAGGGCCAGGGGGGATAGCAATCAGCCCCAGCATTTT.

The table lists this clonotype with many counts. The V gene is TRBV29-1, the J gene TRBJ2-3, with 7 bases fitting TRBD2. Germline V lookup: CDR1 SQVTM, CDR2 ANQGSEA. CDR3 size: 12 residues. J lost 2 bases, V lost 5 bases, and 1 base had no gene match. The CDR3 region is CSVSGNTDTQYF. The CDR3 DNA is TGCAGCGTTAGCGGGAACACAGATACGCAGTATTTT.

This clonotype was counted many times. This chain uses TRBV28 with TRBJ2-1; no clear D gene. The CDR3 contains 10 residues. Trimming took 8 bases from V and 14 from J, leaving 13 bases between them. Germline V gene lookup returns CDR1 MDHEN and CDR2 SYDVKM. The CDR3 loop reads CASGTVLKFF. DNA of the CDR3: TGTGCCAGCGGAACAGTGCTCAAGTTCTTC.

This clonotype was found many times. The CDR3 DNA sequence: TGTGCCAGCAGCGTGACGCTAGGCTATGGCTACACCTTC. This codes for CASSVTLGYGYTF. The rearrangement links TRBV7-2 to TRBJ1-2; no definite D call. The CDR3 length is 13 residues. CDR1 is SGHTA and CDR2 is FQGNSA in the germline V gene. The V end lost 5 bases, the J end lost 4 bases, and 11 bases lay between the germline ends. Combining the CDR3 with reference TRBV7-2 and TRBJ1-2 gives the whole variable domain GAGVSQSPSNKVTEKGKDVELRCDPISGHTALYWYRQSLGQGLEFLIYFQGNSAPDKSGLPSDRFSAERTGGSVSTLTIQRTQQEDSAVYLCASSVTLGYGYTFGSGTRLTVV.

Ten or more counts support this clonotype. V gene TRBV12-3 or TRBV12-4 combines with J gene TRBJ2-7; 11 positions match TRBD1. The trim removed 0 bases at V and 2 bases at J, leaving 3 bases unmatched. This CDR3 region has 16 residues. For the CDR3, the DNA is TGTGCCAGCAGTTTAGCGCTGGGACAGGGGGCCTACGAGCAGTACTTC. This gives the protein CASSLALGQGAYEQYF.

This clonotype was seen at least ten times. The V and J genes are TRBV5-1 and TRBJ2-4, with D hard to call. Germline loops: CDR1 SGHRS, CDR2 YFSETQ. The CDR3 totals 14 residues. The V and J ends lost 2 bases and 3 bases respectively, with 9 bases between them. The CDR3 protein is CASSLAVGKNIQYF. CDR3 DNA: TGCGCCAGCAGCTTAGCAGTAGGCAAAAACATTCAGTACTTC.

The chain joins TRBV30 to TRBJ2-7, with D possibly TRBD1 on 6 matching bases. CDR1 and CDR2 from the germline V gene are GTSNPN and SVGIG (reference sequence). This CDR3 contains 15 residues. Between the trimmed V and J ends, which lost 3 bases and 3 bases, there was a span of 18 bases. DNA for the CDR3: TGTGCCTGGAGCGTACAGTCAGGGGTAAACTACGAGCAGTACTTC. It translates to CAWSVQSGVNYEQYF.

This clonotype showed up many times. The chain links TRBV12-3 or TRBV12-4 to TRBJ1-1; D gene unclear. The CDR3 runs to 12 residues. Trimming removed 6 bases from V and 0 bases from J, with 5 bases in between. For the CDR3, the DNA is TGTGCCAGCAGCACCCTGAACACTGAAGCTTTCTTT. This translates into CASSTLNTEAFF.

This clonotype has at least ten counts. V usage is TRBV5-1 and J usage is TRBJ2-3; weak D call: TRBD2 (6 bases). This CDR3 has 18 residues. Germline CDR1 reads SGHRS; CDR2 reads YFSETQ. Between the trimmed V and J ends, which lost 2 bases and 3 bases, there was a span of 22 bases. DNA for the CDR3: TGCGCCAGCAGCTTAGCCGGGACTGAAAAAGGTTTTACAGATACGCAGTATTTT. It encodes CASSLAGTEKGFTDTQYF. Full variable domain (missing parts from reference TRBV5-1 and TRBJ2-3): KAGVTQTPRYLIKTRGQQVTLSCSPISGHRSVSWYQQTPGQGLQFLFEYFSETQRNKGNFPGRFSGRQFSNSRSEMNVSTLELGDSALYLCASSLAGTEKGFTDTQYFGPGTRLTVL.

This clonotype was seen ten or more times. This chain joins TRBV9 and TRBJ1-6; possible D gene TRBD1, 6 bases. Trimming shortened V by 3 bases and J by 5 bases, and 12 bases separated the two germline ends. This CDR3 contains 15 residues. Germline CDR1 is SGDLS and CDR2 is YYNGEE. Written as DNA, the CDR3 is TGTGCCAGCAGCGCCATACAGGGAGATAATTCACCCCTCCACTTT. Translating gives CASSAIQGDNSPLHF.

The gene calls are TRBV4-2 and TRBJ2-7; the D gene is possibly TRBD1 (6 bases). The CDR3 spans 17 residues. The germline V gene encodes CDR1 LGHNA and CDR2 YNFKEQ. Trimming pared 0 bases from V and 0 bases from J, leaving 15 bases between. CDR3 nucleotide sequence: TGTGCCAGCAGCCAAGATACCCCCAGGGGTCTCTCCTACGAGCAGTACTTC. Residues: CASSQDTPRGLSYEQYF.

This clonotype came up many times. CDR3 region: CASSPGQPATNEKLFF. The CDR3 region has the DNA TGTGCCAGCTCACCGGGGCAGCCTGCAACTAATGAAAAACTGTTTTTT. The chain carries TRBV18 and TRBJ1-4; D perhaps matches TRBD1 (5 bases). The CDR3 runs 16 residues. Between the trimmed V and J ends, which lost 3 bases and 0 bases, there was a span of 11 bases. Per germline, CDR1 KGHSH and CDR2 LQKENI.

The V call is TRBV6-5, the J call TRBJ1-5, with 10 bases lining up with TRBD1. CDR1 and CDR2 from the germline V gene are MNHEY and SVGAGI. The V and J ends lost 2 bases and 8 bases, in that order; junction bases with no gene match: 3. This CDR3 contains 14 residues. The CDR3 protein is CASSYPDRGEPQHF. CDR3 DNA sequence: TGTGCCAGCAGTTACCCGGACAGGGGGGAGCCCCAGCATTTT.

This clonotype showed up many times. V is TRBV5-5 and J is TRBJ2-5; 9 nucleotides agree with TRBD2. Germline V lookup: CDR1 SGHKS, CDR2 YYEKEE (reference sequence). The ends lost 4 bases at V and 5 bases at J; junction bases unmatched: 3. The CDR3 extends over 13 amino acids. The CDR3 sequence: CASSPGLAETQYF. CDR3 DNA: TGTGCCAGCAGCCCCGGACTAGCGGAGACCCAGTACTTC.

In its sample, this clonotype was seen many times. The chain is built from TRBV5-1 and TRBJ1-1; possible D gene TRBD1, 5 bases. This CDR3 region has 15 residues. V was cut by 2 bases and J by 0 bases, with 11 bases left in between. CDR1 is SGHRS, CDR2 YFSETQ, per germline. The CDR3 spells CASSFSGPLNTEAFF. The CDR3 bases are TGCGCCAGCAGCTTTTCAGGGCCTCTGAACACTGAAGCTTTCTTT. Full variable domain (remainder filled in from reference TRBV5-1 and TRBJ1-1): KAGVTQTPRYLIKTRGQQVTLSCSPISGHRSVSWYQQTPGQGLQFLFEYFSETQRNKGNFPGRFSGRQFSNSRSEMNVSTLELGDSALYLCASSFSGPLNTEAFFGQGTRLTVV.

This clonotype was found many times. The chain is built from TRBV6-5 and TRBJ1-6; 7 positions agree with TRBD1. Germline V gene data show CDR1 as MNHEY and CDR2 as SVGAGI. The V and J ends lost 11 bases and 7 bases, in that order; junction bases with no gene match: 5. CDR3 length equals 12 residues. The CDR3 reads CASGGRNSPLHF. CDR3 in DNA: TGTGCCTCAGGGGGTAGGAATTCACCCCTCCACTTT.

This clonotype was observed at least ten times. The chain links TRBV12-3 or TRBV12-4 to TRBJ2-5; D gene uncertain. CDR3 length: 12 amino acids. V was trimmed by 7 bases and J by 2 bases, leaving 8 bases between them. The CDR3 nucleotides are TGTGCCAGCACCTCCCAGCAAGAGACCCAGTACTTC. It specifies CASTSQQETQYF.